The source of this T cell receptor (beta chain) is a study of T cell changes during pregnancy in multiple sclerosis (dated by TCRdb to between 2018 and 2021). Regarding the study in general: The study examined how the T cell repertoire changed over the course of pregnancy in women with multiple sclerosis.

The receptor library was made with the immunoSEQ multiplex PCR assay. The source is immuneACCESS, and TCRdb retained only in-frame sequences with V and J called. Part of the clones is not carried over; for the studies checked, unresolved V genes explain less than half of this, and the remainder is unexplained. Counted in this sample were 65,000 to 90,000 clones; about 89% of them appeared once. The top ten constitute roughly 2.5% of the sample. With regard to this clone: Its recognized antigen is unknown. There are no base qualities to consult, and no much larger clone falls within one base.

Taken from the germline V gene, the CDR1 and CDR2 loops are SGHTA and FQGNSA. Relative to germline, V is 1 base shorter and J is 4 bases shorter, with 7 bases between their ends. Its CDR3 holds 13 amino acids, cysteine through phenylalanine. Just CDR3 DNA is preserved here, 39 bases in frame from base 1. The chain joins TRBV7-2 to TRBJ1-2, with a tentative D gene TRBD1 over 6 matching bases. Sequenced here: peripheral blood, sampled in the first trimester of pregnancy. This TCR came from a female donor with multiple sclerosis, enrolled in a pregnancy study. The CDR3 amino acid sequence is: CASSLEQGYGYTF. The bases read TGTGCCAGCAGCTTAGAACAGGGCTATGGCTACACCTTC.